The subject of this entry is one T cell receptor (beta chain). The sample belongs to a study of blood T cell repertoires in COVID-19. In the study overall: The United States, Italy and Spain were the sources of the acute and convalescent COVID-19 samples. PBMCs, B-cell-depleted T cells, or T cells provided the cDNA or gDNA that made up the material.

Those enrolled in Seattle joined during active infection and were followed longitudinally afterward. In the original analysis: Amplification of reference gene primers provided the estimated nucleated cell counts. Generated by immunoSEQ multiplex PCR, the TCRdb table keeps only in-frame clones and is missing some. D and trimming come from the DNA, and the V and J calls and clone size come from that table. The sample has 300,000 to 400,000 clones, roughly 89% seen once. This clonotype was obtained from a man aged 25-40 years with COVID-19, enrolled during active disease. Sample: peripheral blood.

CDR3 amino acids: CASSQGRGYEQFF. CDR3 DNA sequence: TGTGCCAGCAGCCAGGGGCGGGGCTATGAGCAGTTCTTC. The chain employs TRBV3-1 (or the pseudogene TRBV3-2) and TRBJ2-1, with TRBD2 as a possible D gene (6 bases). From germline, CDR1 is LGHDT and CDR2 YNNKEL (reference sequence). The CDR3 consists of 13 residues. Trimming left V 3 bases short and J 8 bases short, with 11 bases between.